This TCR beta chain was profiled in a study of blood T cell repertoires in COVID-19. The wider study: The study drew acute and convalescent COVID-19 samples from the United States, Italy and Spain.

As originally analysed: From reference gene primer amplification, estimates of nucleated cell counts were derived. Only in-frame clones appear in the TCRdb table, and some are missing; sequencing was by immunoSEQ multiplex PCR. V and J calls and clone size are those listed in that table; D and trimming were worked out from the DNA. The table shows 140,000 or so clones, with around nine tenths occurring only once. The CDR3 loop spans 16 amino acids. Germline CDR1 reads ENHRY; CDR2 reads SYGVKD. Trimming left V 3 bases short and J 2 bases short, with 14 bases between. This clonotype was sampled from a woman aged 45-59 years with active or convalescent COVID-19. This sequence joins TRBV10-3 and TRBJ1-3, with D possibly being TRBD1 (5 bases). Sequencing used peripheral blood. This chain's CDR3 is CAISDLKGEPGNTIYF. CDR3 sequence (DNA): TGTGCCATCAGTGACCTCAAAGGGGAACCTGGAAACACCATATATTTT.